This TCR beta chain originates from a study of cytotoxic CD8 clonotypes in ibrutinib-treated CLL. General study findings and limits: At the start, clonality exceeded age-matched healthy donors and followed circulating CD8+ T-cell counts. Having risen at ibrutinib response, clonality had fallen back toward baseline by progression.

Concerning this clone: Its antigen is still unknown.

Genomic DNA (around 2 micrograms) was obtained from cryopreserved PBMCs for construction of TCR beta libraries. This CDR3 spans 15 amino acids. Per germline, CDR1 SEHNR and CDR2 FQNEAQ (reference sequence). Trimming at V came to 4 bases and at J to 4 bases, leaving 6 bases not matched to a gene. Sequenced by immunoSEQ multiplex PCR; TCRdb stores in-frame clones only, minus some. The repertoire holds approximately 48,000 clones, with 53% as singletons. The material sequenced was PBMCs, taken after 12 months of ibrutinib treatment. This chain uses TRBV7-9 with TRBJ2-7; 11 bases agree with TRBD2. The sequence derives from a human donor with chronic lymphocytic leukemia. The CDR3 loop is CASSSGTSGQYEQYF. Written as DNA, the CDR3 is TGTGCCAGCAGCTCCGGGACTAGCGGACAATACGAGCAGTACTTC.